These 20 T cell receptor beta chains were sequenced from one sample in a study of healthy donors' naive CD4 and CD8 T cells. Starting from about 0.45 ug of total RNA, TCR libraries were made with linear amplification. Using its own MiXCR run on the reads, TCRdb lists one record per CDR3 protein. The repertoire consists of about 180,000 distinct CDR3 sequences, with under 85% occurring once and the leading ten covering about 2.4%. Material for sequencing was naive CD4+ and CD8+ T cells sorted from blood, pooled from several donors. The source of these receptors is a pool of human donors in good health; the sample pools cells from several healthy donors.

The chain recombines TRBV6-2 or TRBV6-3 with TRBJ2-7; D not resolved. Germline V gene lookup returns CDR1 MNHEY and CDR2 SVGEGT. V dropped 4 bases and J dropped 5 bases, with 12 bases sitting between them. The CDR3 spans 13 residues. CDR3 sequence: CASSWKSIDEQYF. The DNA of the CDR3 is TGTGCCAGCAGTTGGAAGAGTATCGACGAGCAGTACTTC.

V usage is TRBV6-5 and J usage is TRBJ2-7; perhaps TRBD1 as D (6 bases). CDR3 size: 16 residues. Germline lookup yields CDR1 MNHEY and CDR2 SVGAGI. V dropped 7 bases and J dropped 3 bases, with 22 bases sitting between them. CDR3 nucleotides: TGTGCCAGCATCTCCAGGGGCCAGGGAGAGGGCTACGAGCAGTACTTC. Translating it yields CASISRGQGEGYEQYF.

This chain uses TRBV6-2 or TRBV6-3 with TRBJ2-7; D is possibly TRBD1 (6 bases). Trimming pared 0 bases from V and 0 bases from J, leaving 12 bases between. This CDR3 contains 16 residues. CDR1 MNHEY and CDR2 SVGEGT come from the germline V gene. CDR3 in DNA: TGTGCCAGCAGTTACTCCCGCAGGGGCAGCTCCTACGAGCAGTACTTC. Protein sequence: CASSYSRRGSSYEQYF.

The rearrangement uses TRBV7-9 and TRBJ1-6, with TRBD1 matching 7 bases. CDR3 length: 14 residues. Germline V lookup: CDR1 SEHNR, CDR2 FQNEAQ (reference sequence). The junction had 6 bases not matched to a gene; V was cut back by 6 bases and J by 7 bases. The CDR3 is CASRVGTVNSPLHF. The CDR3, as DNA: TGTGCCAGCAGAGTTGGGACAGTGAATTCACCCCTCCACTTT.

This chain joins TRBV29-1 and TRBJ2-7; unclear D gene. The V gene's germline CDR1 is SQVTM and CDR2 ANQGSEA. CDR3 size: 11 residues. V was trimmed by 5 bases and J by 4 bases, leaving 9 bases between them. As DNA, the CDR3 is TGCAGCGTTCGGAAGGGTTACGAGCAGTACTTC. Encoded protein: CSVRKGYEQYF.

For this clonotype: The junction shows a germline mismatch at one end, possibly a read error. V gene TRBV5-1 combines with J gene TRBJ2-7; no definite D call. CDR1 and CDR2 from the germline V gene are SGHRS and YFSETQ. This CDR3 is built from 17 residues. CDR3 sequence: CASSLEVGQSISYEQYF. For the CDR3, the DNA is TGTGCCAGCAGCTTGGAAGTTGGGCAGTCAATCTCCTACGAGCAGTACTTC. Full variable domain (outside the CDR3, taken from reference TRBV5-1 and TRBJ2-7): KAGVTQTPRYLIKTRGQQVTLSCSPISGHRSVSWYQQTPGQGLQFLFEYFSETQRNKGNFPGRFSGRQFSNSRSEMNVSTLELGDSALYLCASSLEVGQSISYEQYFGPGTRLTVT.

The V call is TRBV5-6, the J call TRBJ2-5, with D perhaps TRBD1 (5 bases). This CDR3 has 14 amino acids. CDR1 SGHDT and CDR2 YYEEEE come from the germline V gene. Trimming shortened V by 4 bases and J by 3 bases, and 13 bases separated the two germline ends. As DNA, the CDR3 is TGTGCCAGCAGCCAGAATCCCAGGGAAGAGACCCAGTACTTC. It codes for CASSQNPREETQYF.

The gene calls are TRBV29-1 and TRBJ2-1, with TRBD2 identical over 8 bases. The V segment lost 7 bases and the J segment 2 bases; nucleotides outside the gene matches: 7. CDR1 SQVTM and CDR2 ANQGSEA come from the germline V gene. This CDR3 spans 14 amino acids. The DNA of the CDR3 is TGCAGCGGAGGTAGCGGGACTCCCTACAATGAGCAGTTCTTC. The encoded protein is CSGGSGTPYNEQFF.

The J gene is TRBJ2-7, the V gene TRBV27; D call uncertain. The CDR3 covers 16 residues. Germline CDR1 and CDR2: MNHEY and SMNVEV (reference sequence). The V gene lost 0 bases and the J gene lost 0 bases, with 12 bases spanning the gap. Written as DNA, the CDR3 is TGTGCCAGCAGTTTATCGCCGGGTTCCAGCTCCTACGAGCAGTACTTC. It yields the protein CASSLSPGSSSYEQYF.

CDR3 sequence reads: CASGLVKGPDTQYF. The CDR3 bases are TGTGCTAGTGGTTTGGTAAAGGGTCCAGATACGCAGTATTTT. V gene TRBV12-5 combines with J gene TRBJ2-3, with D unclear. Trimming left V 0 bases short and J 4 bases short, with 8 bases between. CDR3 length: 14 residues. The germline gives CDR1 LGHNT, CDR2 FRNRAP.

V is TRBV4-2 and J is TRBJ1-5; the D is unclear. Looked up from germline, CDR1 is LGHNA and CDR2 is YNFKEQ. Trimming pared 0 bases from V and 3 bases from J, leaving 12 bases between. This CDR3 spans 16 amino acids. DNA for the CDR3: TGTGCCAGCAGCCAAGATGTTTTGGTTATCAATCAGCCCCAGCATTTT. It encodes CASSQDVLVINQPQHF.

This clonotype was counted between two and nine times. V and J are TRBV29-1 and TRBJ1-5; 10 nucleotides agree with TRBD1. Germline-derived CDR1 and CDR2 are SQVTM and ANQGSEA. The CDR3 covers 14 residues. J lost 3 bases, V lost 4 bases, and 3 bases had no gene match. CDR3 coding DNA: TGCAGCGTTGTGACAGGGGGCATCAATCAGCCCCAGCATTTT. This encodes CSVVTGGINQPQHF.

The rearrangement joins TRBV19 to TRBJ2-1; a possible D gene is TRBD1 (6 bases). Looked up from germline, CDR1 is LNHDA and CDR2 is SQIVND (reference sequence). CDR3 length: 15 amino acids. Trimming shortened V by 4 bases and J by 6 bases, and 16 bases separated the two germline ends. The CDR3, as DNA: TGTGCCAGTAGTACACAGGGAGTATTGGCCAATGAGCAGTTCTTC. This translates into CASSTQGVLANEQFF.

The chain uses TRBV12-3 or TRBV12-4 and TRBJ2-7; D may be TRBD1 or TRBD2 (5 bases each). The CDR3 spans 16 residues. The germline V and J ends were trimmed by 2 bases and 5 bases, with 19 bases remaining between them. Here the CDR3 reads CASSLRTQGAGNEQYF. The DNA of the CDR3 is TGTGCCAGCAGTTTAAGAACTCAGGGAGCAGGGAACGAGCAGTACTTC.

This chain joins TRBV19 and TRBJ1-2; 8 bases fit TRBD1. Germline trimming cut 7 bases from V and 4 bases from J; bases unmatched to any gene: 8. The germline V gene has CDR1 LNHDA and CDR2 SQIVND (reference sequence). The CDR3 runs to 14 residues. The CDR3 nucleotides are TGTGCCAGTACCCTTGGACAGGGAGGCTATGGCTACACCTTC. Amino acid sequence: CASTLGQGGYGYTF. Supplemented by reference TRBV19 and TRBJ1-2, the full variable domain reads DGGITQSPKYLFRKEGQNVTLSCEQNLNHDAMYWYRQDPGQGLRLIYYSQIVNDFQKGDIAEGYSVSREKKESFPLTVTSAQKNPTAFYLCASTLGQGGYGYTFGSGTRLTVV.

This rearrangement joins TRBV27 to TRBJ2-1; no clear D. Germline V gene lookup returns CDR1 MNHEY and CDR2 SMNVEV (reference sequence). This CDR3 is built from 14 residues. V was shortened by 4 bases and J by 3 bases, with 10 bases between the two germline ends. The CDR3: CASSSTHLYNEQFF. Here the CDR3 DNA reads TGTGCCAGCAGTTCCACCCACCTCTACAATGAGCAGTTCTTC.

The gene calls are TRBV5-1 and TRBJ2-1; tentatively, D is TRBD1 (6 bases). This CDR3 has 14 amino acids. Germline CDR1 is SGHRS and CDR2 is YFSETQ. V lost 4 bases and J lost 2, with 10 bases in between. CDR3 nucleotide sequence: TGCGCCAGCAGCCCGACAGGAGCCTACAATGAGCAGTTCTTC. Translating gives CASSPTGAYNEQFF. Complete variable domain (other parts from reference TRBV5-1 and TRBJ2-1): KAGVTQTPRYLIKTRGQQVTLSCSPISGHRSVSWYQQTPGQGLQFLFEYFSETQRNKGNFPGRFSGRQFSNSRSEMNVSTLELGDSALYLCASSPTGAYNEQFFGPGTRLTVL.

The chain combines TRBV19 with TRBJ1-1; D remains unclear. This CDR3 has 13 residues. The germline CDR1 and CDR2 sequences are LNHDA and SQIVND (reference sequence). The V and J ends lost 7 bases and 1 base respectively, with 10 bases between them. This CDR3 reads CASNTWGNTEAFF. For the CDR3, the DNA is TGTGCCAGTAACACGTGGGGGAACACTGAAGCTTTCTTT.

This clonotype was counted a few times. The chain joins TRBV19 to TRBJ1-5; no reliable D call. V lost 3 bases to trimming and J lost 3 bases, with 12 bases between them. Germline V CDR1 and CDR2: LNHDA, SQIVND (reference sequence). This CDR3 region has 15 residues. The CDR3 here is CASSITGSYNQPQHF. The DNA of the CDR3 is TGTGCCAGTAGTATTACTGGGTCTTACAATCAGCCCCAGCATTTT.

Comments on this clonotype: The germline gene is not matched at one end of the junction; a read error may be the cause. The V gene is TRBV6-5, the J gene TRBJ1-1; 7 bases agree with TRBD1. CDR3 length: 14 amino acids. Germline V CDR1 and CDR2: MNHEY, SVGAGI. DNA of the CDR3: TGTGCCGGCAGTCAACGGGACAGGAACACTGAAGCTTTCTTT. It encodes CAGSQRDRNTEAFF.